These 11 T cell receptor beta chains were sequenced from one sample in a study of T cell responses to AZD1222 COVID-19 vaccine (dated by TCRdb to 2020 to 2023). Explained via the paper, the time point label denotes: baseline before first vaccination. Preparation of the library involved the immunoSEQ multiplex PCR assay. Imported from immuneACCESS, the table was reduced by TCRdb to in-frame sequences with V and J called. These copies leave out some clones; in studies compared against another copy, an unresolved V gene accounts for under half, and the cause of the remainder is not known. The sample records 95,000 to 150,000 clones, 85% to 95% of which are singletons. The ten largest clones capture 1.7% of the sample. This sample comprised peripheral blood, obtained on day 0 of AZD1222 vaccination. These receptors were obtained from an adult in good health.

This chain links TRBV5-1 with TRBJ1-2, with TRBD1 identical over 11 bases. CDR3 size: 17 residues. V lost 0 bases to trimming and J lost 1 base; unmatched junction nucleotides: 5. Germline CDR1 and CDR2: SGHRS and YFSETQ. Written as DNA, the CDR3 is TGCGCCAGCAGCTTGGTGGACAGGGGGCAGGTTAACTATGGCTACACCTTC. Translation gives CASSLVDRGQVNYGYTF.

This rearrangement joins TRBV12-5 to TRBJ1-1; D remains ambiguous. The germline gives CDR1 LGHNT, CDR2 FRNRAP. V shed 6 bases and J shed 1 base, with 9 bases lying between them. The CDR3 covers 13 residues. The CDR3 bases are TGTGCTAGTGGGCCCCCCCGGAACACTGAAGCTTTCTTT. Protein: CASGPPRNTEAFF. The complete variable domain, with remaining parts taken from reference TRBV12-5 and TRBJ1-1, reads DARVTQTPRHKVTEMGQEVTMRCQPILGHNTVFWYRQTMMQGLELLAYFRNRAPLDDSGMPKDRFSAEMPDATLATLKIQPSEPRDSAVYFCASGPPRNTEAFFGQGTRLTVV.

The chain uses TRBV5-1 and TRBJ1-4; no definite D call. CDR3 length: 15 residues. The V end lost 4 bases, the J end lost 6 bases, and 16 bases lay between the germline ends. The germline gives CDR1 SGHRS, CDR2 YFSETQ. In nucleotides, the CDR3 is TGCGCCAGCAGCGCGATGGCAGGAAGGGATGAAAAACTGTTTTTT. Protein: CASSAMAGRDEKLFF.

The chain has TRBV10-3 and TRBJ2-1; D unclear. This CDR3 spans 14 amino acids. The V gene's germline CDR1 is ENHRY and CDR2 SYGVKD. Trimming left V 8 bases short and J 0 bases short, with 11 bases between. The CDR3 coding sequence is TGTGCCATCTCTCCTGTCGACTCCTACAATGAGCAGTTCTTC. This gives the protein CAISPVDSYNEQFF.

This rearrangement joins TRBV6-5 to TRBJ1-4; tentatively, D is TRBD1 (5 bases). Germline CDR1 is MNHEY and CDR2 is SVGAGI. The length of the CDR3 is 13 residues. The germline V and J ends were trimmed by 5 bases and 4 bases, with 8 bases remaining between them. The DNA of the CDR3 is TGTGCCAGCAGTCGGGGACTTAATGAAAAACTGTTTTTT. Amino acids: CASSRGLNEKLFF.

The V gene is TRBV2, the J gene TRBJ2-1; tentative D call: TRBD2 (6 bases). The germline V gene has CDR1 SNHLY and CDR2 FYNNEI. V was clipped by 9 bases and J by 8 bases, with 23 bases between them. The CDR3 has 15 residues. For the CDR3, the DNA is TGTGCCAGTCAACGGAGGGCCGGGACGTGGGATGAGCAGTTCTTC. Its protein is CASQRRAGTWDEQFF.

The gene calls are TRBV7-3 and TRBJ2-1, with 8 bases aligning to TRBD2. This CDR3 comprises 14 residues. J gave up 2 bases and V 4 bases, and 1 base lay outside the gene matches. Germline CDR1 and CDR2: SGHTA and FQGTGA. The CDR3: CASSSGGAYNEQFF. In nucleotides, the CDR3 is TGTGCCAGCAGCTCCGGGGGGGCCTACAATGAGCAGTTCTTC.

The CDR3: CAWSIAGDNVYGYTF. The CDR3, as DNA: TGTGCCTGGAGCATCGCAGGGGACAATGTCTATGGCTACACCTTC. The V call is TRBV30, the J call TRBJ1-2; D perhaps matches TRBD1 (6 bases). Trimming cost V 3 bases and J 4 bases, with 18 bases left between them. This CDR3 spans 15 amino acids. In germline, CDR1 is GTSNPN, CDR2 SVGIG (reference sequence).

For the CDR3, the DNA is TGTGCCATCAGGAGGACTAGCGGGACCTACAATGAGCAGTTCTTC. Protein: CAIRRTSGTYNEQFF. V and J are TRBV10-3 and TRBJ2-1; 12 bases fit TRBD2. There are 15 residues in the CDR3. The germline gives CDR1 ENHRY, CDR2 SYGVKD. With V trimmed by 6 bases and J by 2 bases, 2 bases remained unmatched.

As DNA, the CDR3 is TGTGCCAGCAGCCAAGAGCGACTGGCCAGTGGCTACACCTTC. Protein sequence: CASSQERLASGYTF. The V call is TRBV3-1 (or the pseudogene TRBV3-2), the J call TRBJ1-2; D call uncertain. The CDR3 is 14 amino acids. Germline V gene lookup returns CDR1 LGHDT and CDR2 YNNKEL (reference sequence). Between the trimmed V and J ends, which lost 0 bases and 7 bases, there was a span of 12 bases.

V usage is TRBV18 and J usage is TRBJ2-1, with 9 positions matching TRBD2. V shed 1 base, J shed 11 bases, and the junction held 3 bases outside the gene matches. CDR3 length equals 13 residues. CDR1 and CDR2 (germline): KGHSH, LQKENI. CDR3 sequence (DNA): TGTGCCAGCTCACCACTAGCGGGAGAACAGCAGTTCTTC. This gives the protein CASSPLAGEQQFF.